This T cell receptor (beta chain) was sequenced in a study of shared clonotypes between healthy human individuals. As for the study in general: CD4 naive cells filled three plates per donor, CD4 memory three, CD8 naive two and CD8 memory one. Study observations and caveats: Sharing across four donors was highest in naive CD4 (roughly 5%) and lowest in memory CD8 (around 0.4%).

About 30,000 T cell genomes (around 0.2 ug DNA) went into each sorted-subset replicate. The table came from immunoSEQ multiplex PCR; TCRdb's copy has only in-frame clones and leaves some out. The sample lists about 2 million clones, about 95% occurring once. Splitting the CD4+ cells yielded a CD45RA+ naive subset and a CD45RA-negative memory subset. Remarks on this clone: Antigen: not known.

The CDR3 length is 10 residues. V was clipped by 6 bases and J by 6 bases, with 8 bases between them. Germline values: CDR1 DFQATT, CDR2 SNEGSKA (reference sequence). The sequenced sample was naive CD4+ T cells sorted from blood. The subset was: CD45RA+ positively selected. This receptor was taken from a man between 18 and 29 years old in good health. V usage is TRBV20-1 and J usage is TRBJ1-2; D gene uncertain. The CDR3 reads CSATANGYTF. The DNA for the CDR3 is TGCAGTGCCACAGCCAATGGCTACACCTTC.